The clone carrying this T cell receptor (gamma chain) occurred a few times. Its antigen is not known. Sequences come from RNA converted to cDNA by reverse transcription. Pooled V-gene forward primers with one constant-region reverse primer generated the CDR3 amplicons by multiplex PCR. TCRdb reapplied CATT to the multiplex PCR reads. Here the sample spans about 23,000 gamma-chain clones, around 13% being singletons. Germline trimming cut 0 bases from V and 5 bases from J; bases unmatched to any gene: 4. Looked up from germline, CDR1 is GITISATS and CDR2 is ISYDGTV (reference sequence). The CDR3 contains 13 residues. The sample belongs to a study of Vδ1+ human thymocytes. The study, taken as a whole, reports: Approximately 20% of thymic delta-chain sequences were Vdelta2, with few Vdelta3, unlike blood Vdelta1+ controls. In the thymus, TRG and TRD repertoires looked highly polyclonal with Gaussian CDR3 lengths.

The chain carries TRGV9 and TRGJ1 or TRGJ2. The sequenced material came from Vdelta1+ gamma-delta thymocytes from the thymus. Subset specified: FACS-sorted CD3+ TCRalphabeta- TCRVdelta1+ TCRVdelta2- thymocytes. This sequence originates from a child under three years old who had congenital heart surgery. The CDR3 sequence is CALWEVFDYKKLF. The CDR3 bases are TGTGCCTTGTGGGAGGTGTTTGATTATAAGAAACTCTTT.